The present T cell receptor (beta chain) was sequenced within a study of blood T cell repertoires in COVID-19 (TCRdb year 2020). With regard to the full study: Samples covering the acute and convalescent phases of COVID-19 were provided by collaborators in the United States, Italy and Spain. Sample metadata almost always included a de-identified subject ID, COVID-19 status, age in years and sex. Where available, HLA class I and class II types were obtained from metadata supplied by the sample provider rather than from assay-based typing. The repertoires were released in a freely available public database intended as a resource for research on the immune response to SARS-CoV-2. Subjects who had been exposed to COVID-19, were actively infected with it, or had recovered from it provided the deeply sampled blood TCRbeta repertoires that made up the dataset. Samples were obtained from the ongoing ImmuneRACE study (first 160 participants) and from 1,254 subjects provided by 6 global collaborators. The prospective study material was composed of cDNA or gDNA derived from T cells, B-cell-depleted T cells, or PBMCs. What the work shows at the level of the full study, not this receptor alone: Clinical and demographic metadata were provided uncurated, with the amount varying by source and participant.

V lost 0 bases and J lost 10 bases; the stretch between them is 15 bases long. The CDR3 goes from the cysteine to the phenylalanine over 14 residues. The CDR3 DNA has 42 bases and is translated from base 1. According to the germline V gene, CDR1 reads SGHDN and CDR2 reads FVKESK. Each collaborating institution followed its own protocols to collect whole blood in K2EDTA tubes. For TCRbeta analysis, collaborators shipped samples in one of three forms: frozen whole blood, isolated PBMCs, or DNA extracted from either of those sample types. TCRbeta CDR3 regions were amplified from genomic DNA using the immunoSEQ Assay, a bias-controlled multiplex PCR. Regarding the original processing steps: The number of nucleated cells in each sample was estimated by amplification of reference gene primers within the assay. To quantify the absolute abundance of each unique TCRbeta CDR3 rearrangement, sequence reads were collapsed and filtered. For each sample, productive Simpson clonality was calculated by taking the square root of Simpson's diversity index across productive rearrangements. In its TCRdb copy, this immuneACCESS table keeps in-frame sequences only and misses some clones. Where compared with another copy, unresolved V genes explain less than half of these, and the others have no known cause. That table is the source of V, J and clone size, and D and trimming were worked out from the DNA. The sample includes approximately 74,000 clones, with approximately 80% observed a single time. The ten most abundant clones make up roughly 4.8% of the sample.

With regard to this clone: Its binding antigen is unknown. No per-base quality is available; no much larger clone lies one base away.

The V and J segments used are TRBV14 and TRBJ1-2; the D gene identity is not certain. This receptor was identified in a woman over 75 with active or convalescent COVID-19. Sequenced input: peripheral blood. The CDR3 corresponds to CASSQDMGRAFYTF. The nucleotide sequence is given as TGTGCCAGCAGCCAAGATATGGGCCGTGCGTTCTACACCTTC.